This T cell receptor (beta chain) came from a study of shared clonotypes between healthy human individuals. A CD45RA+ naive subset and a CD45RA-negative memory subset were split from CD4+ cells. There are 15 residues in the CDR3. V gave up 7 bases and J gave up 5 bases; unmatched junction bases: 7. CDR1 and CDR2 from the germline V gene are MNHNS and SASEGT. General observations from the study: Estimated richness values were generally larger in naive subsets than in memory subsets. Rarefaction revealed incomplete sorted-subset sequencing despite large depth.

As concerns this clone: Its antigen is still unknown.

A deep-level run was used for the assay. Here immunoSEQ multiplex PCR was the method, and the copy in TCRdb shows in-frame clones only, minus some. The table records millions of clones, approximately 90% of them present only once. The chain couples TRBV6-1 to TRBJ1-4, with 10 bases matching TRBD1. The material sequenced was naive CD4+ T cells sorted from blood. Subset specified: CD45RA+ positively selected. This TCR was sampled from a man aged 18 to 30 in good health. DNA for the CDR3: TGTGCCAGCAACTCCCGGGACAGGGGAAATGAAAAACTGTTTTTT. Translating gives CASNSRDRGNEKLFF.